These 24 T cell receptor beta chains share one sample of origin, sequenced in a study of Ad26.COV2.S vaccination and SARS-CoV-2 variants (dated by TCRdb to the early 2020s). This specimen's time point label, per the study, means: individuals recovered from natural SARS-CoV-2 infection. Library creation used the immunoSEQ multiplex PCR assay. In its TCRdb copy, this immuneACCESS table keeps in-frame sequences only and misses some clones. Where compared with another copy, unresolved V genes explain less than half of these, and the others have no known cause. The sample table holds some 45,000 clones, of which 65% to 90% were seen once. Of the sample, around half is held by the ten largest clones. The material sequenced was peripheral blood, taken after recovery from COVID-19. The receptors originated from a human donor who had recovered from COVID-19.

J is TRBJ1-2 and V is TRBV29-1; D ambiguous. This CDR3 has 12 residues. V lost 6 bases, J lost 4 bases, and 12 bases lay in between. Per germline, CDR1 SQVTM and CDR2 ANQGSEA. CDR3 sequence (DNA): TGCAGCGTCCAGGATCCCCCCTATGGCTACACCTTC. Protein sequence: CSVQDPPYGYTF.

The chain joins TRBV29-1 to TRBJ1-2, with D possibly being TRBD1 (5 bases). CDR1 and CDR2 (germline): SQVTM, ANQGSEA. This CDR3 is built from 14 residues. V was cut by 0 bases and J by 4 bases, with 12 bases left in between. CDR3 DNA sequence: TGCAGCGTTGAAGAGGTCCCGAGGGGCTATGGCTACACCTTC. The encoded protein is CSVEEVPRGYGYTF.

This clone was recorded a few times. The chain links TRBV11-2 to TRBJ2-7, with D maybe TRBD1 (5 bases). The length of the CDR3 is 14 residues. Trimming pared 8 bases from V and 2 bases from J, leaving 16 bases between. The germline V gene encodes CDR1 SGHAT and CDR2 FQNNGV. The DNA for the CDR3 is TGTGCCAGCGGATACGGAGCAGGGCCCTACGAGCAGTACTTC. Translation: CASGYGAGPYEQYF.

This chain joins TRBV6-1 and TRBJ1-5, with D possibly matching TRBD1 (6 bases). This CDR3 has 18 amino acids. Germline CDR1 reads MNHNS; CDR2 reads SASEGT. The V end lost 1 base, the J end lost 1 base, and 17 bases lay between the germline ends. CDR3 loop: CASSEERGKGGSNQPQHF. For the CDR3, the DNA is TGTGCCAGCAGTGAAGAAAGGGGGAAAGGGGGGAGCAATCAGCCCCAGCATTTT.

This chain joins TRBV24-1 and TRBJ2-1, with 9 bases fitting TRBD1. The length of the CDR3 is 15 residues. Germline V lookup: CDR1 KGHDR, CDR2 SFDVKD. Unmatched junction bases numbered 3, after V lost 2 bases and J lost 5 bases. CDR3 sequence reads: CATSDSRTGDNEQFF. The CDR3 coding sequence is TGTGCCACCAGTGATTCGAGGACAGGGGACAATGAGCAGTTCTTC.

V usage is TRBV19 and J usage is TRBJ1-6; no firm D call. Germline loops: CDR1 LNHDA, CDR2 SQIVND (reference sequence). Trimming cost V 1 base and J 8 bases, with 6 bases left between them. The CDR3 consists of 13 residues. The CDR3: CASSIGRDSPLHF. CDR3 sequence (DNA): TGTGCCAGTAGTATAGGAAGGGATTCACCCCTCCACTTT.

J is TRBJ1-1 and V is TRBV4-1; TRBD1 might be the D (5 bases). The CDR3 is 14 residues long. Trimming cost V 4 bases and J 4 bases, with 13 bases left between them. Germline loops: CDR1 MGHRA, CDR2 YSYEKL. This CDR3 reads CASSPSGQRTEAFF. The CDR3, as DNA: TGCGCCAGCAGCCCTTCTGGACAACGCACTGAAGCTTTCTTT.

This clone came up a few times. The V call is TRBV6-2 or TRBV6-3, the J call TRBJ2-3; maybe TRBD1 (6 bases). Trimming took off 0 bases at V and 4 bases at J, with 8 bases between the two ends. The CDR3 contains 14 residues. Per the germline V gene, CDR1 is MNHEY and CDR2 is SVGEGT. CDR3 nucleotide sequence: TGTGCCAGCAGTTACTCGGGGGCGGCAGATACGCAGTATTTT. Residues: CASSYSGAADTQYF.

The gene calls are TRBV30 and TRBJ1-2; a possible D gene is TRBD1 (6 bases). CDR1 is GTSNPN, CDR2 SVGIG, per germline (reference sequence). There are 12 residues in the CDR3. V was pared by 1 base and J by 7 bases, with 10 bases between. The CDR3 sequence is CAWSDREGGYTF. CDR3 bases: TGTGCCTGGAGTGACAGGGAGGGTGGCTACACCTTC.

The gene calls are TRBV29-1 and TRBJ1-1, with TRBD1 matching over 7 bases. J was trimmed by 1 base and V by 6 bases; bases with no gene match: 8. The CDR3 loop spans 14 amino acids. The germline CDR1 and CDR2 sequences are SQVTM and ANQGSEA. The CDR3 spells CSVNRDRRNTEAFF. CDR3 sequence (DNA): TGCAGCGTAAACCGGGACAGACGGAACACTGAAGCTTTCTTT.

The gene calls are TRBV4-2 and TRBJ1-1; D possibly corresponds to TRBD1 (5 bases). CDR3 size: 15 residues. Trimming took 4 bases from V and 1 from J, leaving 13 bases between them. The germline V gene has CDR1 LGHNA and CDR2 YNFKEQ. Here the CDR3 reads CASSPGAGTNTEAFF. CDR3 DNA sequence: TGTGCCAGCAGCCCTGGGGCCGGGACGAACACTGAAGCTTTCTTT.

The chain joins TRBV14 to TRBJ2-5, with D possibly being TRBD2 (5 bases). V lost 3 bases and J lost 5, with 22 bases in between. Germline CDR1 is SGHDN and CDR2 is FVKESK. This CDR3 spans 17 amino acids. The CDR3 loop is CASSQASVARPRETQYF. CDR3 DNA: TGTGCCAGCAGCCAGGCCTCGGTAGCGCGGCCCCGGGAGACCCAGTACTTC.

The chain has TRBV5-1 and TRBJ2-6; D remains unclear. This CDR3 is built from 15 residues. The germline V gene has CDR1 SGHRS and CDR2 YFSETQ. Trimming pared 0 bases from V and 4 bases from J, leaving 8 bases between. The CDR3 loop reads CASSLGQLGANVLTF. As DNA, the CDR3 is TGCGCCAGCAGCTTGGGCCAGCTAGGGGCCAACGTCCTGACTTTC.

The chain has TRBV6-1 and TRBJ2-1, with D tentatively TRBD2 (6 bases). This CDR3 has 15 residues. Germline-derived CDR1 and CDR2 are MNHNS and SASEGT. The germline V and J ends were trimmed by 1 base and 7 bases, with 14 bases remaining between them. The CDR3 DNA is TGTGCCAGCAGTGAAGGGAGGGTTAAGGGGAATGAGCAGTTCTTC. Translated: CASSEGRVKGNEQFF.

The rearrangement joins TRBV2 to TRBJ1-2; 8 bases are a match to TRBD1. The V and J ends lost 3 bases and 1 base, in that order; junction bases with no gene match: 4. Germline loops: CDR1 SNHLY, CDR2 FYNNEI. The CDR3 spans 15 residues. For the CDR3, the DNA is TGTGCCAGCAGTGATGGACAGGGTGGTAACTATGGCTACACCTTC. Its translation: CASSDGQGGNYGYTF.

This rearrangement joins TRBV5-1 to TRBJ2-5, with 9 positions matching TRBD2. The CDR3 sequence is 17 residues long. The germline V gene encodes CDR1 SGHRS and CDR2 YFSETQ. The J segment lost 0 bases and the V segment lost 0 bases, leaving 6 bases of the junction unmatched. The CDR3, as DNA: TGCGCCAGCAGCTTGGCCGTAGCGGGAGACCACCAAGAGACCCAGTACTTC. Amino acid sequence: CASSLAVAGDHQETQYF. The complete variable domain, with remaining parts taken from reference TRBV5-1 and TRBJ2-5, reads KAGVTQTPRYLIKTRGQQVTLSCSPISGHRSVSWYQQTPGQGLQFLFEYFSETQRNKGNFPGRFSGRQFSNSRSEMNVSTLELGDSALYLCASSLAVAGDHQETQYFGPGTRLLVL.

The chain links TRBV24-1 to TRBJ2-2; TRBD1 matches at 7 bases. Per the germline V gene, CDR1 is KGHDR and CDR2 is SFDVKD. After removal of 3 bases from V and 3 bases from J, the junction contained 12 bases not matched to a gene. The CDR3 is made up of 18 amino acids. The CDR3 nucleotides read TGTGCCACCAGTGATCTTACGTATGGACAGGCCTACACCGGGGAGCTGTTTTTT. This codes for CATSDLTYGQAYTGELFF.

This sequence joins TRBV5-1 and TRBJ2-3; D gene uncertain. The CDR3 totals 12 residues. Germline V lookup: CDR1 SGHRS, CDR2 YFSETQ. Trimming removed 4 bases at V and 6 bases at J, with 9 bases between. The CDR3 loop is CASSQEFDTQYF. The CDR3 region has the DNA TGCGCCAGCAGCCAGGAATTTGATACGCAGTATTTT. The variable domain in full, completed from reference TRBV5-1 and TRBJ2-3, reads KAGVTQTPRYLIKTRGQQVTLSCSPISGHRSVSWYQQTPGQGLQFLFEYFSETQRNKGNFPGRFSGRQFSNSRSEMNVSTLELGDSALYLCASSQEFDTQYFGPGTRLTVL.

The chain recombines TRBV6-5 with TRBJ2-5; 7 nucleotides align to TRBD1. The CDR3 length is 14 residues. Germline values: CDR1 MNHEY, CDR2 SVGAGI. V lost 2 bases, J lost 9 bases, and 9 bases stayed unmatched. CDR3 region: CASSYTTAQGAQYF. The CDR3 DNA sequence: TGTGCCAGCAGTTACACGACGGCCCAGGGGGCCCAGTACTTC.

CDR3 protein: CATSAQGAGTEAFF. The DNA of the CDR3 is TGTGCCACCAGTGCACAGGGTGCGGGGACTGAAGCTTTCTTT. This chain connects TRBV24-1 to TRBJ1-1; D possibly corresponds to TRBD1 (6 bases). Trimming took 5 bases from V and 5 from J, leaving 14 bases between them. Per germline, CDR1 KGHDR and CDR2 SFDVKD. The CDR3 contains 14 residues.

This rearrangement joins TRBV5-1 to TRBJ2-5; D may be TRBD2 (7 bases). This CDR3 is 13 amino acids long. Trimming removed 6 bases from V and 3 bases from J, with 12 bases in between. Germline-derived CDR1 and CDR2 are SGHRS and YFSETQ. CDR3 sequence reads: CASTGAGEETQYF. DNA of the CDR3: TGCGCCAGCACAGGGGCGGGAGAAGAGACCCAGTACTTC.

This clone came up once. The rearrangement uses TRBV18 and TRBJ2-6; the D gene is possibly TRBD1 (6 bases). Per germline, CDR1 KGHSH and CDR2 LQKENI. The CDR3 loop spans 16 amino acids. V lost 3 bases to trimming and J lost 2 bases, with 11 bases between them. Here the CDR3 DNA reads TGTGCCAGCTCACCGGCTCGGACAGCTGGGGCCAACGTCCTGACTTTC. It codes for CASSPARTAGANVLTF.

The chain joins TRBV10-3 to TRBJ1-1; TRBD1 is a possible D gene (5 bases). Trimming shortened V by 2 bases and J by 6 bases, and 10 bases separated the two germline ends. The germline gives CDR1 ENHRY, CDR2 SYGVKD. The CDR3 totals 13 residues. CDR3 amino acids: CAISERGDPEAFF. CDR3 nucleotide sequence: TGTGCCATCAGTGAGAGGGGCGACCCTGAAGCTTTCTTT.

The chain is built from TRBV7-2 and TRBJ2-1; possibly TRBD1 for D (6 bases). This CDR3 has 13 amino acids. The V end was cut by 5 bases, the J end by 8 bases, with 13 bases between. Germline V lookup: CDR1 SGHTA, CDR2 FQGNSA. Here the CDR3 DNA reads TGTGCCAGCAGCCCCTCGCAGGGGTATGAGCAGTTCTTC. Translating gives CASSPSQGYEQFF.